Sequencing of this TCR beta chain was carried out in a study of cytomegalovirus exposure and HLA in healthy donors. The study ran its PCR with 60 Vbeta and 13 Jbeta primers. The method was immunoSEQ multiplex PCR; TCRdb's version includes in-frame clones alone and lacks a portion of them. The sample consists of 130,000 or so clones, around three quarters of them appearing once. Germline-derived CDR1 and CDR2 are KGHSH and LQKENI. There are 15 residues in the CDR3. With 2 bases clipped from V and 5 bases from J, the junction kept 8 bases outside the gene matches. The receptor was isolated from a man aged 25-40 years in good health and CMV-seronegative. The chain has TRBV18 and TRBJ2-7; 8 bases align to TRBD1. Input material: PBMCs. CDR3 DNA: TGTGCCAGCTCACCAAAAAGTGGGACAGGCCACGAGCAGTACTTC. Translation gives CASSPKSGTGHEQYF.